The 24 T cell receptor beta chains below were found in one sample sequenced in a study of PD-L1 blockade in urothelial cancer. Clones were sequenced by immunoSEQ multiplex PCR, and TCRdb holds only the in-frame ones, with some missing. This sample has 35,000 to 40,000 clones, with about a third found just once. The sample here was tumor tissue, taken before atezolizumab (anti-PD-L1) treatment. These receptors originate from a man aged 60-69 years with urothelial cancer.

V usage is TRBV2 and J usage is TRBJ1-5, with D maybe TRBD1 (6 bases). V shed 9 bases and J shed 8 bases, with 14 bases lying between them. The length of the CDR3 is 12 residues. CDR1 is SNHLY, CDR2 FYNNEI, per germline. In nucleotides, the CDR3 is TGTGCCAGACAGGGTCGCAGGAAGCCCCAGCATTTT. Encoded protein: CARQGRRKPQHF.

This clone showed up just a few times. The V and J genes are TRBV6-8 and TRBJ1-5, with 8 bases aligning to TRBD1. In germline, CDR1 is MNHGY, CDR2 SAAAGT. The CDR3 length is 16 residues. The ends lost 7 bases at V and 3 bases at J; junction bases unmatched: 11. The CDR3 protein is CASTPGQGSTNQPQHF. DNA for the CDR3: TGTGCCAGCACCCCCGGACAGGGCTCCACCAATCAGCCCCAGCATTTT.

The rearrangement uses TRBV30 and TRBJ1-5, with D unresolved. V lost 0 bases and J 2 bases, leaving 8 bases between the germline ends. The CDR3 totals 14 residues. Germline V gives CDR1 GTSNPN, CDR2 SVGIG (reference sequence). CDR3 coding DNA: TGTGCCTGGAGTGTAGTTGGGGGCAATCAGCCCCAGCATTTT. It translates to CAWSVVGGNQPQHF.

This clone showed up just a few times. The chain combines TRBV11-1 with TRBJ2-2; TRBD1 aligns across 7 bases. With 3 bases clipped from V and 5 bases from J, the junction kept 3 bases outside the gene matches. The CDR3 loop spans 14 amino acids. Germline V CDR1 and CDR2: SGHAT, FQDESV (reference sequence). DNA of the CDR3: TGTGCCAGCAGCTTGCCAGGGGGTACCGGGGAGCTGTTTTTT. Protein sequence: CASSLPGGTGELFF.

The rearrangement links TRBV10-2 to TRBJ1-2, with D unclear. V was pared by 3 bases and J by 8 bases, with 10 bases between. Per germline, CDR1 WSHSY and CDR2 SAAADI. The CDR3 is 12 residues long. Here the CDR3 DNA reads TGCGCCAGCAGTGATGGGGTGAGCGGCTACACCTTC. As protein: CASSDGVSGYTF.

This clone was detected only a few times. The rearrangement joins TRBV1 to TRBJ2-5. TRBV1 is marked as a pseudogene. There are 16 residues in the CDR3. CDR3 in DNA: TGCGCCAGCAGCCAGACCAGAACCCGGCCTGGTGGGACCCAGTACTTC. Amino acid sequence: CASSQTRTRPGGTQYF.

The chain has TRBV14 and TRBJ2-2, with TRBD2 matching over 12 bases. The CDR3 sequence is 15 residues long. The trim removed 1 base at V and 6 bases at J, leaving 0 bases unmatched. CDR1 is SGHDN and CDR2 is FVKESK in the germline V gene. The CDR3 here is CASSQASGRAGELFF. The CDR3 DNA sequence: TGTGCCAGCAGCCAAGCTAGCGGGAGGGCCGGGGAGCTGTTTTTT.

The chain links TRBV4-1 to TRBJ2-7; D is perhaps TRBD1 (5 bases). The CDR3 runs 16 residues. In germline, CDR1 is MGHRA, CDR2 YSYEKL. The V end was cut by 1 base, the J end by 4 bases, with 17 bases between. CDR3 sequence (DNA): TGCGCCAGCAGCCAAGGACGGAACGGCAGGGAATACGAGCAGTACTTC. This sequence encodes CASSQGRNGREYEQYF.

CDR3 DNA sequence: TGTGCCAGCAGCTCACAGGGGGCGAGTAGTGCCACCGGGGAGCTGTTTTTT. Encoded protein: CASSSQGASSATGELFF. This chain joins TRBV28 and TRBJ2-2, with TRBD1 identical over 9 bases. CDR1 is MDHEN and CDR2 is SYDVKM in the germline V gene. J lost 4 bases, V lost 6 bases, and 12 bases had no gene match. This CDR3 region has 17 residues. Full variable domain (missing parts from reference TRBV28 and TRBJ2-2): DVKVTQSSRYLVKRTGEKVFLECVQDMDHENMFWYRQDPGLGLRLIYFSYDVKMKEKGDIPEGYSVSREKKERFSLILESASTNQTSMYLCASSSQGASSATGELFFGEGSRLTVL.

The chain uses TRBV28 and TRBJ2-2, with unresolved D. CDR3 size: 18 residues. The V end was cut by 4 bases, the J end by 3 bases, with 21 bases between. Per the germline V gene, CDR1 is MDHEN and CDR2 is SYDVKM. CDR3 sequence (DNA): TGTGCCAGCAGTTCCAACACGTTGACGGATACCTACACCGGGGAGCTGTTTTTT. This translates into CASSSNTLTDTYTGELFF.

This clone has more than one count but fewer than ten. V is TRBV5-1 and J is TRBJ2-7; D gene uncertain. Looked up from germline, CDR1 is SGHRS and CDR2 is YFSETQ. This CDR3 has 15 residues. V was cut by 4 bases and J by 2 bases, with 16 bases left in between. DNA for the CDR3: TGCGCCAGCAGCCCTCAACCCGGAGAGGCCTACGAGCAGTACTTC. Its protein product is CASSPQPGEAYEQYF.

V and J are TRBV18 and TRBJ2-2; D unclear. In germline, CDR1 is KGHSH, CDR2 LQKENI. Trimming removed 4 bases from V and 0 bases from J, with 6 bases in between. There are 14 residues in the CDR3. This chain's CDR3 is CASSQSTNTGELFF. CDR3 bases: TGTGCCAGCTCACAATCCACGAACACCGGGGAGCTGTTTTTT.

The table lists this clone with many counts. The CDR3 bases are TGTGCCAGCAGGGCCGCGGGGGGGAGCGTCCTGACTTTC. Translating it yields CASRAAGGSVLTF. This rearrangement joins TRBV7-2 to TRBJ2-6; TRBD2 aligns across 9 bases. CDR3 length equals 13 residues. Germline V gene data show CDR1 as SGHTA and CDR2 as FQGNSA. After removal of 6 bases from V and 12 bases from J, the junction contained 6 bases not matched to a gene. Variable domain in full (rest from reference TRBV7-2 and TRBJ2-6): GAGVSQSPSNKVTEKGKDVELRCDPISGHTALYWYRQSLGQGLEFLIYFQGNSAPDKSGLPSDRFSAERTGGSVSTLTIQRTQQEDSAVYLCASRAAGGSVLTFGAGSRLTVL.

The chain carries TRBV6-7 and TRBJ1-2; 7 bases align to TRBD1. TRBV6-7 is flagged as an ORF with uncertain function. CDR3 length equals 13 residues. The junction had 2 bases not matched to a gene; V was cut back by 6 bases and J by 1 base. The DNA for the CDR3 is TGTGCCAGCAGCCCAGGGGGTAACTATGGCTACACCTTC. Its protein is CASSPGGNYGYTF.

This clone appeared a single time. The chain uses TRBV15 and TRBJ1-5; no clear D. This CDR3 has 15 residues. Trimming stripped 0 bases from V and 3 bases from J, with 9 bases between. CDR1 is LNHNV and CDR2 is YYDKDF in the germline V gene (reference sequence). Here the CDR3 DNA reads TGTGCCACCAGCAGAGATCCCCAGTACAATCAGCCCCAGCATTTT. Translated, it gives CATSRDPQYNQPQHF. Supplemented by reference TRBV15 and TRBJ1-5, the full variable domain reads DAMVIQNPRYQVTQFGKPVTLSCSQTLNHNVMYWYQQKSSQAPKLLFHYYDKDFNNEADTPDNFQSRRPNTSFCFLDIRSPGLGDTAMYLCATSRDPQYNQPQHFGDGTRLSIL.

The chain has TRBV2 and TRBJ1-2; perhaps TRBD1 as D (6 bases). Trimming left V 0 bases short and J 3 bases short, with 11 bases between. The CDR3 sequence is 15 residues long. Germline assignment: CDR1 SNHLY and CDR2 FYNNEI. The chain's CDR3 is CASSEASGGYYGYTF. The CDR3 bases are TGTGCCAGCAGTGAAGCGTCTGGGGGCTACTATGGCTACACCTTC.

The gene calls are TRBV15 and TRBJ2-3, with D possibly matching TRBD1 (5 bases). The CDR3 spans 16 residues. The germline V gene has CDR1 LNHNV and CDR2 YYDKDF (reference sequence). Trimming stripped 1 base from V and 4 bases from J, with 15 bases between. The CDR3 DNA reads as TGTGCCACCAGCAGAGGGACGGACATACTCTCAGATACGCAGTATTTT. Its translation: CATSRGTDILSDTQYF.

This clone is categorized as medium-sized. J is TRBJ1-2 and V is TRBV6-8, with 9 nucleotides matching TRBD1. The CDR3 has 15 residues. The ends lost 2 bases at V and 8 bases at J; junction bases unmatched: 9. Germline V gene data show CDR1 as MNHGY and CDR2 as SAAAGT. The CDR3 protein is CASSYRNTGGQGYTF. In DNA, the CDR3 is TGTGCCAGCAGTTACCGAAATACAGGGGGCCAGGGCTACACCTTC.

The rearrangement uses TRBV19 and TRBJ1-2; a weak D match, TRBD1 (6 bases). The germline gives CDR1 LNHDA, CDR2 SQIVND (reference sequence). The CDR3 contains 14 residues. Trimming shortened V by 5 bases and J by 6 bases, and 16 bases separated the two germline ends. CDR3 nucleotides: TGTGCCAGTAGTTTTCCGGTGGAGGGGGATGGCTACACCTTC. Protein: CASSFPVEGDGYTF. Full variable domain (missing parts from reference TRBV19 and TRBJ1-2): DGGITQSPKYLFRKEGQNVTLSCEQNLNHDAMYWYRQDPGQGLRLIYYSQIVNDFQKGDIAEGYSVSREKKESFPLTVTSAQKNPTAFYLCASSFPVEGDGYTFGSGTRLTVV.

The V and J genes are TRBV7-1 and TRBJ2-7, with TRBD1 matching 7 bases. Being an ORF, TRBV7-1 has a function that is uncertain. The trim removed 4 bases at V and 5 bases at J, leaving 8 bases unmatched. This CDR3 has 14 amino acids. CDR3 coding DNA: TGTGCCAGCAGCTTGGGGGACAGTAATGACGAGCAGTACTTC. Protein sequence: CASSLGDSNDEQYF.

This clone was recorded many times. This rearrangement joins TRBV9 to TRBJ2-6, with D hard to call. Germline CDR1 reads SGDLS; CDR2 reads YYNGEE. Trimming stripped 4 bases from V and 0 bases from J, with 17 bases between. CDR3 length: 18 residues. The CDR3 coding sequence is TGTGCCAGCAGCAATTCGGCAACCCGTATCTCTGGGGCCAACGTCCTGACTTTC. Amino acids: CASSNSATRISGANVLTF.

This clone has more than one count but fewer than ten. This chain joins TRBV11-3 and TRBJ1-5; 12 bases map to TRBD1. The junction had 7 bases not matched to a gene; V was cut back by 3 bases and J by 4 bases. CDR1 SGHNT and CDR2 YENEEA come from the germline V gene. This CDR3 has 17 amino acids. The DNA for the CDR3 is TGTGCCAGCAGCTTCGGGGGGACAGGGGGCTGGAATCAGCCCCAGCATTTT. This gives the protein CASSFGGTGGWNQPQHF.

This clone has only a few counts. This sequence joins TRBV6-8 and TRBJ2-6; D remains ambiguous. Trimming pared 7 bases from V and 0 bases from J, leaving 10 bases between. Germline V lookup: CDR1 MNHGY, CDR2 SAAAGT. The CDR3 totals 15 residues. CDR3 coding DNA: TGTGCCAGCACCACGCGGTACTCTGGGGCCAACGTCCTGACTTTC. Translation: CASTTRYSGANVLTF.

This clone is termed medium-sized. The genes are TRBV6-8 and TRBJ2-1; TRBD2 agrees at 12 bases. After removal of 5 bases from V and 3 bases from J, the junction contained 11 bases not matched to a gene. The germline V gene has CDR1 MNHGY and CDR2 SAAAGT. The CDR3 has 18 residues. CDR3 DNA: TGTGCCAGCAGTGAGCTGACTAGCGGGAGACGGATCTACAATGAGCAGTTCTTC. Amino acids: CASSELTSGRRIYNEQFF.